This section outlines one T cell receptor beta chain sequence together with its context. This clone has only a few counts. Its binding antigen is unknown. No base-level quality is on record; no much larger clone is a single base apart. This sample was taken from a study of cytomegalovirus exposure and HLA in healthy donors (dated by TCRdb to between 2016 and 2019). About the study as a whole: In an earlier analysis of around 540 of the donors, under 300 Gb of sequence data and about 110 million unique TCR beta sequences from roughly 190 million T cells were reported. Approximately 300 gigabases of sequencing data and around 87 million unique TCR sequences were included in an early release covering roughly 600 HLA-typed donors. Of the approximately 400 genotyped donors, 70% to 90% were placed in the genetic ancestry cluster associated with self-reported Caucasian donors. The study aimed to test whether signatures of past pathogen exposure could be identified by cataloging public T cell receptors. The study used immunosequencing to profile the T cell repertoires of 666 subjects and linked those repertoires to cytomegalovirus serostatus. Along with the roughly 670-subject first cohort, a separate validation cohort of about 110 different subjects was used. High-throughput TCR immunosequencing, statistical association of individual TCRs with disease status, and machine learning were combined to predict cytomegalovirus infection status. In a later analysis, previously published TCR beta repertoires from several hundred donors were re-analyzed and high-resolution HLA genotyping was added so that TCR occurrence patterns could be studied. Rather than drawing on any new phenotypic data, the later analysis identified candidate immune exposures from TCR beta sequences and the way those sequences occurred across donors. In an earlier analysis of about 590 of the donors, high-throughput TCR beta sequencing was used to judge whether each TCR beta V gene segment behaved as functional or pseudogenic. Alongside the repertoire data, information on donor age, sex, ethnicity and CMV serostatus was compiled. Genome-wide SNP genotypes for about 65% of the 666 donors were used in a later genetic analysis, which treated that subset as a discovery cohort. All discovery cohort repertoires had been generated on a single sequencing platform. Class I and class II HLA loci were covered by the typing at four-digit resolution. The number of donors typed differed by locus, with about 620-630 for A, B, C, DRB1 and DQB1, roughly 520 for DQA1, 600 to 610 for DPA1, and around 430 for DPB1. Four to six DR-DQ haplotypes were handled as single units for association and clustering, since linkage in the cohort was strong. Among 300 to 450 genotyped donors of the cohort, an average of approximately 240,000 unique TCR beta nucleotide sequences were sequenced per donor, roughly 20% of them non-productive. On the study overall, not on this receptor specifically: Cytomegalovirus status was reported to be diagnosed by the classifier with high specificity and sensitivity in both the original and validation cohorts. A further reported finding was that TCR beta sequences accurately predicted the HLA-A and HLA-B alleles for most subjects in the first cohort. When HLA alleles, especially DR and DQ, strongly co-occurred, attributing TCR associations to individual alleles was difficult. Only TCR beta chains were sequenced in this cohort, and the absence of alpha or paired-chain data limited detectable features. Some IMGT-functional V segments, including TRBV6-2 and TRBV6-3, could not be told apart with the 87-base-pair reads, so those segments were excluded. Roughly uniform sequencing depth across donors was assumed in presence/absence analyses, although this assumption may not hold. A later analysis associated 15,000 to 20,000 TCR beta sequences with specific HLA alleles at a false discovery rate of 0.05. The authors suggested that the approach could potentially be extended to other disease states and immunological phenotypes. In a later analysis, TCR association rates were found to vary across HLA loci, with the most associated TCRs seen for DRB1 alleles and the fewest for HLA-C alleles. An association between a missense DCLRE1C variant and V-gene and J-gene trimming of TCR beta chains was found in a later genetic analysis and replicated in an independent cohort. Linkage disequilibrium might explain the correlated functional status among segregating V segments, but an unknown experimental factor could not be ruled out. In an earlier analysis of roughly 500 of the donors, most TCR beta V segments appeared in productive rearrangements about 87% or about 30% of the time, broadly matching IMGT annotations. A total of 164 TCR beta chains were listed by the study as associated with cytomegalovirus. According to a later analysis, most CMV-associated TCR beta chains appeared to be HLA-restricted, and the HLA associations seemed to be driven largely by CMV exposure. Because some donors lacked HLA typing at each locus, the association tests relied only on the typed subset. Across donors, most TCR sequences were observed very rarely, whereas some public TCRs were present in many individuals. A group of highly shared sequence variants was considered likely to be a technical artifact of the sequencing pipeline. Because counts were too low, 15 to 20 rarely observed V segments, including chromosome 9 orphons, were excluded from the earlier analysis of 587 of the donors. In a later genetic analysis, fewer N-insertions in productive TCRs were reported among donors in an Asian-associated ancestry cluster than the roughly 700-donor mean. Several of the top co-occurrence clusters appeared to be linked to parvovirus B19, influenza, CMV and Epstein-Barr virus, according to a later analysis. Compared with equally common non-associated chains, HLA-associated TCR beta chains in a later analysis were more clonally expanded and had lower generation probabilities. In vitro tests confirmed that a few of the cytomegalovirus-associated TCR beta chains recognize cytomegalovirus antigens. The only immune exposure information available for the cohort was CMV serostatus.

The germline V gene supplies CDR1 SGDLS and CDR2 YYNGEE. The CDR3 starts with the cysteine, ends with the phenylalanine, and has 16 residues. The CDR3 DNA has 48 bases and is translated from base 1. The trim is 0 bases for V and 2 bases for J, with a gap of 13 bases between the germline ends. The library came from the immunoSEQ multiplex PCR assay. For the multiplex PCR, a mixture combining 60 forward primers for TCR Vbeta segments and 13 reverse primers for TCR Jbeta segments was used. A multiplex PCR assay on genomic DNA amplified the CDR3 region of rearranged TCR beta genes. Amplified TCR beta libraries were sequenced as 87-base-pair reads on the Illumina HiSeq System. On the authors' methods: A later analysis tallied 80 million to 95 million unique TCR beta chains across the 666 repertoires, and approximately 11 million of those chains were shared by two or more donors. To remove PCR and sequencing errors, raw reads were error-corrected and collapsed into unique sequences using a nearest-neighbor algorithm that merged closely related sequences. To assign V, D and J gene segments, CDR3 sequences were aligned to IMGT reference sequences. Each retained sequence needed at least a six-nucleotide match to both a V gene segment and a J gene segment. A rearrangement was called productive if the CDR3 had no stop codons and remained in frame with V and J, and every other rearrangement was called non-productive. CDR3 was defined according to IMGT convention as the region running from the second conserved V-encoded cysteine to the conserved J-encoded phenylalanine. Sequences without an unambiguous match to a single V gene segment were excluded from the earlier analysis of 587 of the donors. In an earlier analysis of a few hundred of the donors, V segments were called functional above 56.7% productive rearrangements and were called segregating when the between-donor standard deviation exceeded 5%. To diagnose cytomegalovirus status from the catalog of TCR beta chain sequences, a statistical classification framework was built. In a later analysis, V and J genes were assigned by comparing TCR nucleotide sequences against IMGT/GENE-DB human TR gene sequences. In a later analysis, CDR3 sequences and most-parsimonious VDJ recombination scenarios were assigned using the TCRdist pipeline. In a later analysis, each TCR beta chain was defined by its CDR3 amino acid sequence together with its V-gene family, and reads lacking a unique V-gene family were excluded. In a later analysis, some 600 highly shared, low-generation-probability nucleotide sequences were removed to address suspected cross-contamination and a sequencing artifact. In a later analysis, a clonal expansion index for each public chain was calculated from normalized within-repertoire ranks of inferred template counts. Generation probabilities in a later analysis came from a VDJ recombination model fitted to out-of-frame rearrangements, and those results were checked against IGoR. A later analysis scored TCR-TCR, TCR-HLA and TCR-CMV co-occurrence with hypergeometric tests, applying a repertoire-size bias correction to TCR pairs. To estimate false discovery rates, a later analysis permuted the HLA or CMV assignments 20 times. In a later analysis, co-occurring TCRs were grouped with DBSCAN, and TCRdist sequence similarity was added when clustering was performed within HLA-allele-positive subsets. For co-occurrence clustering, repertoires with fewer than 30,000 or more than 120,000 public chains were excluded, along with four to six repertoires with anomalous nucleotide sharing. What TCRdb holds here is the immuneACCESS table cut down to in-frame rearrangements. Part of the clones is not present; checked against another copy, under half of the missing clones reflect an unresolved V gene, and the others are unexplained. The V and J calls and clone size are taken from that table; D and trimming were inferred from the DNA. For this sample the table gives about 130,000 clones, of which 74% were detected only once. Roughly 4.1% of the sample is in the top ten clones.

The cohort comprised some 730 healthy bone marrow donors. Cohort members were all nominally healthy when sampled, although unrecorded immune exposures were likely present. The donor tested CMV seropositive, placing the donor among the approximately 290 seropositive members of the cohort. A peripheral blood sample was collected from each donor, and TCR beta sequencing was performed on peripheral blood mononuclear cells. Genomic DNA was extracted from the blood cell samples with the Qiagen DNeasy Blood Extraction Kit. The sequenced material came from PBMCs. In this chain, TRBV9 is recombined with TRBJ2-3, and perhaps TRBD2 as D gene, on 5 matching bases. This TCR derives from a woman between 45 and 60 years old in good health and CMV-seropositive. The bases are TGTGCCAGCAGCGTAGGGACTGGTTTCACCACAGATACGCAGTATTTT. Protein translation: CASSVGTGFTTDTQYF.